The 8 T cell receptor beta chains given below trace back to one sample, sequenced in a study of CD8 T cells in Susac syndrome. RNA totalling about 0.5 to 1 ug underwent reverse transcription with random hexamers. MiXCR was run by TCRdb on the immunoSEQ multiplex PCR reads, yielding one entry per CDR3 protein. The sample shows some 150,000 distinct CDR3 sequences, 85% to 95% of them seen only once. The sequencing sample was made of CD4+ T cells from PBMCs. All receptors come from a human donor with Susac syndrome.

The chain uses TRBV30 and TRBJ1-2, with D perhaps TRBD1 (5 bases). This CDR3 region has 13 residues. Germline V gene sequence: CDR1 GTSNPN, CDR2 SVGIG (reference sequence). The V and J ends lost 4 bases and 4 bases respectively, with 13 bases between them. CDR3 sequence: CAWTKGLPYGYTF. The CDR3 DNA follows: TGTGCCTGGACTAAGGGACTGCCCTATGGCTACACCTTC. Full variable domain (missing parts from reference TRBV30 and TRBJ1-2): SQTIHQWPATLVQPVGSPLSLECTVEGTSNPNLYWYRQAAGRGLQLLFYSVGIGQISSEVPQNLSASRPQDRQFILSSKKLLLSDSGFYLCAWTKGLPYGYTFGSGTRLTVV.

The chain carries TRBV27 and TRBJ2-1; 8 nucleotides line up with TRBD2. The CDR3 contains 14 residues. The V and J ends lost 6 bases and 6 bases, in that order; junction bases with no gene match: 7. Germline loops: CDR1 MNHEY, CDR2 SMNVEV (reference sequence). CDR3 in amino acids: CASRIAGMGNEQFF. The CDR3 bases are TGTGCCAGCAGGATAGCGGGAATGGGCAATGAGCAGTTCTTC.

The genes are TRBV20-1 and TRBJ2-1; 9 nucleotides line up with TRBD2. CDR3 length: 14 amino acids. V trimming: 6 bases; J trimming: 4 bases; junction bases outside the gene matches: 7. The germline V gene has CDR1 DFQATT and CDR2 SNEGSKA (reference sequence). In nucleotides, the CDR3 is TGCAGTGCCAGGGCGGGAGGGGTATACAATGAGCAGTTCTTC. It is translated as CSARAGGVYNEQFF.

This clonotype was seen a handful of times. The CDR3 is CASSSPDSNYGYTF. CDR3 nucleotides: TGTGCCAGCAGTTCCCCGGACAGTAACTATGGCTACACCTTC. V and J are TRBV12-3 or TRBV12-4 and TRBJ1-2, with D perhaps TRBD1 (6 bases). The germline V and J ends were trimmed by 4 bases and 1 base, with 10 bases remaining between them. CDR3 length: 14 amino acids.

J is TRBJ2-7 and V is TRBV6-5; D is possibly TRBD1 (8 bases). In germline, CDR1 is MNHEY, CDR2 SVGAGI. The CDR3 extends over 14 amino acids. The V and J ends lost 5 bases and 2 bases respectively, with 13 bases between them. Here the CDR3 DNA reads TGTGCCAGCAGTCCGGGGGGACAGGCCTACGAGCAGTACTTC. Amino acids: CASSPGGQAYEQYF.

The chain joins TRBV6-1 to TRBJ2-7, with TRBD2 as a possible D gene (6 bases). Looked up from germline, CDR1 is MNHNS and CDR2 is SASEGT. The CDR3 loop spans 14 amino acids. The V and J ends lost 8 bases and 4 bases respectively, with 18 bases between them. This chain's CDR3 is CASSLGGSYYEQYF. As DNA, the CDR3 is TGTGCCAGCTCCCTCGGGGGATCTTATTACGAGCAGTACTTC.

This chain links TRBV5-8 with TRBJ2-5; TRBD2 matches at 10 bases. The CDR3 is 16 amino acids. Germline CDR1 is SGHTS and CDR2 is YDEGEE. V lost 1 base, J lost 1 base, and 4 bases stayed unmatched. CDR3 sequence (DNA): TGTGCCAGCAGCTTGATGAGCGGGAGGGCCCAAGAGACCCAGTACTTC. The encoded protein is CASSLMSGRAQETQYF.

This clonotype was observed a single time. As DNA, the CDR3 is TGTGCCAGCAGCTCCCGAAAACGGGACAGTGGCTACACCTTC. Translated: CASSSRKRDSGYTF. The chain recombines TRBV9 with TRBJ1-2; 7 nucleotides match TRBD1. The CDR3 contains 14 residues. Germline loops: CDR1 SGDLS, CDR2 YYNGEE. V lost 4 bases to trimming and J lost 7 bases; unmatched junction nucleotides: 10.